The clone carrying this TCR beta chain was observed at least ten times. What it recognizes is unknown. This entry belongs to a study of T-cell reconstitution after alpha-beta-depleted transplantation in children. V was clipped by 6 bases and J by 5 bases; unmatched bases: 9. This CDR3 has 14 amino acids. General study points: Expanded graft clones numbering several hundred reportedly gave rise to alpha-beta T cells about two months after transplant. Diversity and T-cell counts at one year after transplant derived mostly from new T cells. Surviving recipient T cells and thymic progenitors produced the high day-60 TCRbeta diversity seen in some patients.

A TCRbeta library incorporating unique molecular identifiers was prepared. TCRdb analysed the PCR reads with MiXCR anew, one entry per CDR3 protein. The data contain about 300,000 distinct CDR3 sequences, about 9.5% of them singletons. The J gene is TRBJ2-5, the V gene TRBV12-3 or TRBV12-4; the match to TRBD2 covers 7 bases. The sample was PBMCs, taken before TCRalphabeta/CD19-depleted stem cell transplant. The TCR originated in a boy under two years old with acute myeloid leukemia, due to receive a stem cell transplant. CDR3 nucleotides: TGTGCCAGCAGCCTCCTTCCCGGGAGGGAGACCCAGTACTTC. Translation: CASSLLPGRETQYF.